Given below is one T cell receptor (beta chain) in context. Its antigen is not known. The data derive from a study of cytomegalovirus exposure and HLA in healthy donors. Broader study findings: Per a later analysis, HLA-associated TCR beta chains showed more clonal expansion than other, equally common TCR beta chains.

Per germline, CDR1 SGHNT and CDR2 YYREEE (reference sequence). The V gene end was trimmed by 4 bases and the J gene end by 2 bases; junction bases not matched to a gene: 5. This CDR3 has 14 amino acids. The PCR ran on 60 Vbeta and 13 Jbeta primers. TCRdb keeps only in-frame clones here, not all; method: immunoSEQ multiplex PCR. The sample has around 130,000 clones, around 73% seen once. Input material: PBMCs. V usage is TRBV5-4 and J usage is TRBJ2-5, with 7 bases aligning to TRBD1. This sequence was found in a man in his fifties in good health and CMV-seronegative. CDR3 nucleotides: TGTGCCAGCAGCAATGGACAGGAACAAGAGACCCAGTACTTC. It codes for CASSNGQEQETQYF.